This passage covers 30 T cell receptor beta chains from one sample sequenced in a study of blood T cell repertoires in COVID-19. Assay: immunoSEQ multiplex PCR; the TCRdb copy retains only in-frame clones and omits some. The table shows about 480,000 clones, with 70% to 90% occurring only once. Sequencing input: PBMCs or T cells enriched from blood (not recorded which). All receptors derive from a woman in her forties who had recovered from COVID-19.

Worth noting for this clone: Mismatch with germline at one junction end may stem from a read error. The V call is TRBV18, the J call TRBJ1-6; D not certain. This CDR3 region has 15 residues. Looked up from germline, CDR1 is KGHSH and CDR2 is LQKENI. CDR3 sequence: CASSPRGVGNSPLHF. DNA of the CDR3: TGTGCCAGCTCCCCACGCGGGGTCGGTAATTCACCCCTCCACTTT.

The chain joins TRBV9 to TRBJ2-5; 7 positions agree with TRBD2. The CDR3 sequence is 17 residues long. Germline CDR1 SGDLS, CDR2 YYNGEE. V was pared by 2 bases and J by 4 bases, with 14 bases of the junction left unmatched. The CDR3 DNA reads TGTGCCAGCAGCGTGGTGGGGGAGGGCAGCGCGTCAGAGACCCAGTACTTC. Its protein product is CASSVVGEGSASETQYF.

This clone has just one count. The chain carries TRBV5-1 and TRBJ1-5; D unresolved. The CDR3 totals 12 residues. V lost 2 bases and J lost 7, with 7 bases in between. Germline V gene lookup returns CDR1 SGHRS and CDR2 YFSETQ. CDR3 nucleotides: TGCGCCAGCAGCTTAGAGGTCCAGCCCCAGCATTTT. It encodes CASSLEVQPQHF.

The J gene is TRBJ2-6, the V gene TRBV27, with 9 bases aligning to TRBD2. The V segment lost 5 bases and the J segment 0 bases; nucleotides outside the gene matches: 14. CDR1 is MNHEY, CDR2 SMNVEV, per germline (reference sequence). The length of the CDR3 is 20 residues. DNA of the CDR3: TGTGCCAGCAGTCCCGGAAAGACTAGCGGCCTATTCTCTGGGGCCAACGTCCTGACTTTC. Translation gives CASSPGKTSGLFSGANVLTF. Combining the CDR3 with reference TRBV27 and TRBJ2-6 gives the whole variable domain EAQVTQNPRYLITVTGKKLTVTCSQNMNHEYMSWYRQDPGLGLRQIYYSMNVEVTDKGDVPEGYKVSRKEKRNFPLILESPSPNQTSLYFCASSPGKTSGLFSGANVLTFGAGSRLTVL.

The CDR3 DNA sequence: TGCAGCGTTGTCAGGGGGTCCGGAAGAGGGCCAGATACGCAGTATTTT. Translated, it gives CSVVRGSGRGPDTQYF. The V call is TRBV29-1, the J call TRBJ2-3; the match to TRBD1 covers 7 bases. CDR3 length: 16 amino acids. J was trimmed by 4 bases and V by 4 bases; bases with no gene match: 14. Germline CDR1 is SQVTM and CDR2 is ANQGSEA.

This sequence joins TRBV3-1 (or the pseudogene TRBV3-2) and TRBJ2-5; 7 bases match TRBD2. V trimming: 1 base; J trimming: 5 bases; junction bases outside the gene matches: 10. The CDR3 covers 16 residues. The germline gives CDR1 LGHDT, CDR2 YNNKEL (reference sequence). CDR3 loop: CASSQGGGGIYETQYF. The DNA of the CDR3 is TGTGCCAGCAGCCAAGGAGGCGGGGGAATATACGAGACCCAGTACTTC.

V usage is TRBV20-1 and J usage is TRBJ2-1, with D possibly matching TRBD2 (6 bases). V lost 6 bases and J 9 bases, leaving 12 bases between the germline ends. The CDR3 sequence is 11 residues long. Germline CDR1 is DFQATT and CDR2 is SNEGSKA (reference sequence). The CDR3 spells CSAGLGGEQFF. CDR3 bases: TGCAGTGCCGGCCTCGGGGGTGAGCAGTTCTTC.

The V and J genes are TRBV9 and TRBJ2-2; D is ambiguous. Trimming cost V 2 bases and J 7 bases, with 12 bases left between them. The CDR3 covers 14 residues. The germline CDR1 and CDR2 sequences are SGDLS and YYNGEE. The CDR3 sequence is CASSVFPGGGELFF. The CDR3 region has the DNA TGTGCCAGCAGCGTTTTCCCCGGCGGCGGGGAGCTGTTTTTT.

The chain couples TRBV24-1 to TRBJ1-2, with 7 bases aligning to TRBD1. The germline gives CDR1 KGHDR, CDR2 SFDVKD. CDR3 length: 16 residues. Losses at the gene ends were 2 bases for V and 2 bases for J; bases not matched to a gene: 7. The CDR3 DNA follows: TGTGCCACCAGTGATTACCGAGGGGGCGCCAACTATGGCTACACCTTC. It yields the protein CATSDYRGGANYGYTF.

This clone was observed a few times. The gene calls are TRBV6-4 and TRBJ1-2, with unresolved D. The V end was cut by 0 bases, the J end by 4 bases, with 9 bases between. This CDR3 comprises 14 residues. From germline, CDR1 is MRHNA and CDR2 SNTAGT. The CDR3 DNA reads as TGTGCCAGCAGTGACTCCGAGGAAGGCTATGGCTACACCTTC. It specifies CASSDSEEGYGYTF.

DNA of the CDR3: TGCGCCAGCAGCTTGGACAGGGAAGGGCAGCCCCAGCATTTT. Translation: CASSLDREGQPQHF. The rearrangement joins TRBV5-1 to TRBJ1-5; TRBD1 might be the D (6 bases). CDR3 length: 14 residues. Deletions cut 0 bases from V and 7 bases from J, with 11 bases between. CDR1 SGHRS and CDR2 YFSETQ come from the germline V gene.

The J gene is TRBJ2-1, the V gene TRBV6-2 or TRBV6-3, with 14 bases lining up with TRBD2. The germline V gene has CDR1 MNHEY and CDR2 SVGEGT. The V and J ends lost 4 bases and 5 bases, in that order; junction bases with no gene match: 1. The CDR3 length is 15 residues. The CDR3 reads CASSWGLAGDNEQFF. CDR3 in DNA: TGTGCCAGCAGTTGGGGACTAGCGGGGGACAATGAGCAGTTCTTC.

This chain uses TRBV21-1 with TRBJ1-5; whether TRBD1, the table's D call, matches the DNA was not checked. TRBV21-1 is a pseudogene locus. This CDR3 is 17 amino acids long. CDR3 region: CASSSKDRDVGNQPQHF. In DNA form, the CDR3 reads TGTGCCAGCAGCTCAAAGGACAGGGATGTAGGCAATCAGCCCCAGCATTTT.

CDR3 in DNA: TGTGCCAGCAGCTCAGCCCCACAGGGAAATGAAAAACTGTTTTTT. Translating gives CASSSAPQGNEKLFF. V gene TRBV11-3 combines with J gene TRBJ1-4; TRBD1 might be the D (6 bases). Trimming removed 4 bases from V and 5 bases from J, with 14 bases in between. The CDR3 has 15 residues. The germline CDR1 and CDR2 sequences are SGHNT and YENEEA.

This clone was observed once. The V gene is TRBV6-5, the J gene TRBJ1-2; 7 positions match TRBD1. Unmatched junction bases numbered 6, after V lost 5 bases and J lost 6 bases. Germline V gives CDR1 MNHEY, CDR2 SVGAGI. The CDR3 consists of 13 residues. The CDR3 region is CASSTGTVNGYTF. The CDR3 DNA reads as TGTGCCAGCAGTACGGGGACAGTAAATGGCTACACCTTC.

The chain recombines TRBV19 with TRBJ2-6; D is possibly TRBD1 (5 bases). Germline assignment: CDR1 LNHDA and CDR2 SQIVND (reference sequence). Deletions cut 4 bases from V and 2 bases from J, with 9 bases between. The CDR3 consists of 15 residues. The CDR3 DNA is TGTGCCAGTAGTAAGCAGGGTACTGGGGCCAACGTCCTGACTTTC. This gives the protein CASSKQGTGANVLTF.

This sequence joins TRBV19 and TRBJ1-2, with 7 nucleotides matching TRBD1. Germline lookup yields CDR1 LNHDA and CDR2 SQIVND (reference sequence). The CDR3 runs 14 residues. V was clipped by 5 bases and J by 4 bases; unmatched bases: 7. The CDR3 spells CASSSWGTAYGYTF. CDR3 DNA sequence: TGTGCCAGTAGTTCGTGGGGGACAGCCTATGGCTACACCTTC. Filled out from reference TRBV19 and TRBJ1-2, the complete variable domain reads DGGITQSPKYLFRKEGQNVTLSCEQNLNHDAMYWYRQDPGQGLRLIYYSQIVNDFQKGDIAEGYSVSREKKESFPLTVTSAQKNPTAFYLCASSSWGTAYGYTFGSGTRLTVV.

The genes are TRBV30 and TRBJ2-7, with TRBD1 matching over 8 bases. The CDR3 loop spans 13 amino acids. J lost 4 bases, V lost 5 bases, and 7 bases had no gene match. Germline V gene lookup returns CDR1 GTSNPN and CDR2 SVGIG (reference sequence). The CDR3 DNA reads TGTGCCTGGGCACAGGGGGTGAGGTACGAGCAGTACTTC. Its translation is CAWAQGVRYEQYF.

The V and J genes are TRBV10-3 and TRBJ2-7; a possible D gene is TRBD2 (6 bases). The CDR3 runs 15 residues. The germline CDR1 and CDR2 sequences are ENHRY and SYGVKD. The ends were cut back, 0 bases at V and 2 bases at J, with 11 bases in the middle. CDR3 in amino acids: CAISESSGRTYEQYF. The CDR3, as DNA: TGTGCCATCAGTGAGTCTAGCGGTCGAACCTACGAGCAGTACTTC.

The chain joins TRBV7-9 to TRBJ1-2; D remains unclear. Germline V lookup: CDR1 SEHNR, CDR2 FQNEAQ (reference sequence). V lost 3 bases and J lost 4, with 9 bases in between. The CDR3 has 13 amino acids. The CDR3 nucleotides read TGTGCCAGCAGCTTGAACAGCGGCTATGGCTACACCTTC. This sequence encodes CASSLNSGYGYTF.

The gene calls are TRBV27 and TRBJ1-6; possible D gene TRBD1, 6 bases. The CDR3 loop spans 18 amino acids. Between the trimmed V and J ends, which lost 3 bases and 10 bases, there was a span of 25 bases. In germline, CDR1 is MNHEY, CDR2 SMNVEV (reference sequence). CDR3 DNA sequence: TGTGCCAGCAGTTTCGGGTTGCGGGGGCAAGGCGTTATCTCACCCCTCCACTTT. Amino acid sequence: CASSFGLRGQGVISPLHF.

The J gene is TRBJ2-1, the V gene TRBV7-6; TRBD2 matches 7 bases. CDR3 length: 20 residues. Germline CDR1 SGHVS, CDR2 FNYEAQ. Germline trimming cut 1 base from V and 0 bases from J; bases unmatched to any gene: 15. CDR3 sequence (DNA): TGTGCCAGCAGCTTAGGGGTCGGCCTAGCGGAAATGCGCTCCTACAATGAGCAGTTCTTC. Protein sequence: CASSLGVGLAEMRSYNEQFF.

The V and J genes are TRBV5-8 and TRBJ1-2; 9 bases are a match to TRBD1. Trimming removed 4 bases from V and 5 bases from J; junction bases left unmatched: 6. The V gene's germline CDR1 is SGHTS and CDR2 YDEGEE. CDR3 length: 14 amino acids. CDR3 loop: CASSALGQGYGYTF. The CDR3 DNA follows: TGTGCCAGCAGCGCCCTGGGACAGGGTTATGGCTACACCTTC.

The V gene is TRBV4-1, the J gene TRBJ1-1, with D possibly matching TRBD1 (6 bases). Trimming stripped 8 bases from V and 3 bases from J, with 16 bases between. The CDR3 has 14 amino acids. CDR1 and CDR2 (germline): MGHRA, YSYEKL. The CDR3 region has the DNA TGCGCCAGCCGATACCAGGGGTGGGACACTGAAGCTTTCTTT. It is translated as CASRYQGWDTEAFF.

This clone showed up just once. The chain carries TRBV19 and TRBJ2-7; TRBD1 matches 8 bases. The ends lost 8 bases at V and 5 bases at J; junction bases unmatched: 5. The CDR3 spans 12 residues. The V gene's germline CDR1 is LNHDA and CDR2 SQIVND (reference sequence). The CDR3 loop reads CASGQGGNEQYF. The CDR3 DNA sequence: TGTGCCAGTGGACAGGGTGGGAACGAGCAGTACTTC.

J is TRBJ1-5 and V is TRBV6-5; a weak D match, TRBD1 (6 bases). The CDR3 length is 15 residues. V dropped 6 bases and J dropped 2 bases, with 14 bases sitting between them. CDR1 MNHEY and CDR2 SVGAGI come from the germline V gene. The CDR3 region is CASSDFRGGNQPQHF. CDR3 coding DNA: TGTGCCAGCAGCGATTTCAGGGGCGGCAATCAGCCCCAGCATTTT.

This clone occurred a few times. The rearrangement links TRBV7-2 to TRBJ1-3; D is ambiguous. V lost 3 bases and J lost 8, with 11 bases in between. The germline V gene encodes CDR1 SGHTA and CDR2 FQGNSA. This CDR3 contains 13 residues. CDR3 residues: CASSLTRRDTIYF. The CDR3 region has the DNA TGTGCCAGCAGCTTGACAAGGCGGGACACCATATATTTT.

The chain recombines TRBV7-2 with TRBJ1-6; D gene ambiguous. V dropped 8 bases and J dropped 4 bases, with 15 bases sitting between them. The length of the CDR3 is 15 residues. Germline CDR1 reads SGHTA; CDR2 reads FQGNSA. This CDR3 reads CASHDMILYNSPLHF. The DNA for the CDR3 is TGTGCCAGCCATGACATGATCCTGTATAATTCACCCCTCCACTTT.

This rearrangement joins TRBV19 to TRBJ2-2; D is perhaps TRBD2 (6 bases). V was clipped by 3 bases and J by 0 bases, with 11 bases between them. The CDR3 loop spans 16 amino acids. Germline values: CDR1 LNHDA, CDR2 SQIVND (reference sequence). The CDR3 sequence: CASSIPLAANTGELFF. The DNA of the CDR3 is TGTGCCAGTAGTATCCCACTAGCAGCGAACACCGGGGAGCTGTTTTTT.

J is TRBJ1-2 and V is TRBV29-1; D is possibly TRBD1 (6 bases). This CDR3 has 12 residues. V was shortened by 4 bases and J by 3 bases, with 9 bases between the two germline ends. From germline, CDR1 is SQVTM and CDR2 ANQGSEA. The CDR3 region has the DNA TGCAGCGTTGCCCCAGGGGACTATGGCTACACCTTC. This codes for CSVAPGDYGYTF.